The next 26 T cell receptor beta chains were all read from a single sample in a study of cytomegalovirus exposure and HLA in healthy donors. Repertoires were generated with immunoSEQ multiplex PCR, while TCRdb's copy carries only in-frame clones and drops some. The table records around 300,000 clones, around 85% of them present only once. Input material: PBMCs. The receptors originated from a woman aged 18-29 years in good health and CMV-seronegative.

The chain couples TRBV6-5 to TRBJ1-6; no definite D call. Germline values: CDR1 MNHEY, CDR2 SVGAGI. Between the trimmed V and J ends, which lost 7 bases and 3 bases, there was a span of 13 bases. The CDR3 is made up of 15 amino acids. The CDR3 region is CASKRWQNYNSPLHF. CDR3 DNA sequence: TGTGCCAGCAAACGATGGCAGAACTATAATTCACCCCTCCACTTT.

This chain connects TRBV28 to TRBJ1-3; no reliable D call. Germline V gene data show CDR1 as MDHEN and CDR2 as SYDVKM. Deletions cut 5 bases from V and 3 bases from J, with 11 bases between. The CDR3 length is 14 residues. The CDR3 DNA sequence: TGTGCCAGCAGTATCCCGGTTTTTGGAAACACCATATATTTT. Translating gives CASSIPVFGNTIYF.

The chain combines TRBV7-2 with TRBJ2-1, with TRBD1 identical over 8 bases. This CDR3 comprises 15 residues. V dropped 5 bases and J dropped 4; count of bases not matched to a gene: 7. In germline, CDR1 is SGHTA, CDR2 FQGNSA. The CDR3 nucleotides read TGTGCCAGCAGCAAAACCCGGGACAGGTACAATGAGCAGTTCTTC. Translated: CASSKTRDRYNEQFF.

CDR3 sequence (DNA): TGCGCCAGCAGCCAAGTTGACAGGGTACAAGAGACCCAGTACTTC. Translated, it gives CASSQVDRVQETQYF. The J gene is TRBJ2-5, the V gene TRBV4-1, with 7 bases identical to TRBD1. Trimming cost V 1 base and J 2 bases; bases outside gene matches: 4. The CDR3 contains 15 residues. Per germline, CDR1 MGHRA and CDR2 YSYEKL.

This clone was recorded at least ten times. The rearrangement uses TRBV19 and TRBJ1-2; the D gene is possibly TRBD1 (6 bases). Deletions cut 6 bases from V and 6 bases from J, with 23 bases between. The CDR3 is 16 amino acids. Germline CDR1 and CDR2: LNHDA and SQIVND (reference sequence). CDR3 sequence reads: CASRAVQDSLRHGYTF. As DNA, the CDR3 is TGTGCCAGTAGAGCAGTCCAGGACAGTTTGAGGCATGGCTACACCTTC.

This clone has more than one count but fewer than ten. The gene calls are TRBV7-2 and TRBJ2-1, with TRBD2 matching 8 bases. This CDR3 contains 18 residues. CDR1 SGHTA and CDR2 FQGNSA come from the germline V gene. The V segment lost 1 base and the J segment 4 bases; nucleotides outside the gene matches: 12. The CDR3 loop is CASSLVGIAGGGYNEQFF. CDR3 in DNA: TGTGCCAGCAGCTTAGTCGGAATTGCGGGGGGCGGTTACAATGAGCAGTTCTTC.

The V and J genes are TRBV7-2 and TRBJ2-7, with 10 bases fitting TRBD1. Germline V gives CDR1 SGHTA, CDR2 FQGNSA. J lost 12 bases, V lost 3 bases, and 5 bases had no gene match. This CDR3 has 12 residues. CDR3 sequence (DNA): TGTGCCAGCAGCTTGGACAGGGGGGTTCTGTACTTC. Translating it yields CASSLDRGVLYF.

The genes are TRBV6-1 and TRBJ2-1; 7 positions agree with TRBD2. J lost 7 bases, V lost 6 bases, and 6 bases had no gene match. Germline CDR1 is MNHNS and CDR2 is SASEGT. The CDR3 extends over 13 amino acids. The CDR3 sequence is CASRRGLGNEQFF. The CDR3 DNA reads as TGTGCCAGCAGGCGCGGACTAGGGAATGAGCAGTTCTTC.

This chain joins TRBV7-2 and TRBJ1-1, with TRBD1 as a possible D gene (5 bases). CDR1 and CDR2 (germline): SGHTA, FQGNSA. This CDR3 is built from 12 residues. V lost 1 base, J lost 11 bases, and 11 bases lay in between. This chain's CDR3 is CASSLDRGEAFF. CDR3 bases: TGTGCCAGCAGCTTAGACCGGGGGGAGGCTTTCTTT.

This chain joins TRBV9 and TRBJ2-7; D gene ambiguous. The CDR3 extends over 14 amino acids. The V gene's germline CDR1 is SGDLS and CDR2 YYNGEE. Trimming left V 0 bases short and J 9 bases short, with 16 bases between. The CDR3 DNA sequence: TGTGCCAGCAGCGTAGGTGGGTCAGGCCTCTGGCAGTACTTC. It yields the protein CASSVGGSGLWQYF.

The chain uses TRBV9 and TRBJ1-2; D not resolved. V was trimmed by 0 bases and J by 0 bases, leaving 9 bases between them. In germline, CDR1 is SGDLS, CDR2 YYNGEE. The CDR3 has 15 residues. The CDR3 loop reads CASSVDSTANYGYTF. The CDR3 DNA sequence: TGTGCCAGCAGCGTAGACTCAACAGCTAACTATGGCTACACCTTC.

The sample holds a few counts of this clone. This chain joins TRBV6-1 and TRBJ1-4, with D perhaps matching TRBD1 (5 bases). The CDR3 is 13 amino acids. V was cut by 4 bases and J by 6 bases, with 9 bases left in between. Per germline, CDR1 MNHNS and CDR2 SASEGT. The DNA for the CDR3 is TGTGCCAGCAGTGTTCGGGGGGATGAAAAACTGTTTTTT. Translating gives CASSVRGDEKLFF.

This chain joins TRBV5-6 and TRBJ2-7; possible D gene TRBD1, 6 bases. The V gene lost 0 bases and the J gene lost 2 bases, with 6 bases spanning the gap. The CDR3 length is 13 residues. From germline, CDR1 is SGHDT and CDR2 YYEEEE. Here the CDR3 reads CASSLGDTYEQYF. For the CDR3, the DNA is TGTGCCAGCAGCTTGGGGGACACCTACGAGCAGTACTTC.

The CDR3, as DNA: TGTGCCTGGAGTTCCGGGACAGGGTCCTATGGCTACACCTTC. Translating it yields CAWSSGTGSYGYTF. The chain employs TRBV30 and TRBJ1-2, with 9 bases aligning to TRBD1. From germline, CDR1 is GTSNPN and CDR2 SVGIG (reference sequence). J lost 4 bases, V lost 2 bases, and 5 bases had no gene match. CDR3 size: 14 residues.

The chain uses TRBV19 and TRBJ1-5; D gene unclear. Looked up from germline, CDR1 is LNHDA and CDR2 is SQIVND (reference sequence). The CDR3 extends over 14 amino acids. The V end was cut by 5 bases, the J end by 4 bases, with 12 bases between. CDR3 nucleotides: TGTGCCAGTAGTCGGGAACTGGGAAATCAGCCCCAGCATTTT. Encoded protein: CASSRELGNQPQHF.

The DNA of the CDR3 is TGTGCCAGCAGCTTAGACTGGGCGAACACTGAAGCTTTCTTT. Amino acids: CASSLDWANTEAFF. The genes are TRBV7-9 and TRBJ1-1; D remains unclear. CDR1 and CDR2 (germline): SEHNR, FQNEAQ (reference sequence). Trimming pared 1 base from V and 1 base from J, leaving 7 bases between. There are 14 residues in the CDR3.

The V call is TRBV6-5, the J call TRBJ2-5; 7 positions agree with TRBD2. The trim removed 6 bases at V and 5 bases at J, leaving 9 bases unmatched. This CDR3 is built from 14 residues. Germline loops: CDR1 MNHEY, CDR2 SVGAGI. The CDR3 spells CASSQWEGRETQYF. The CDR3 DNA reads TGTGCCAGCAGCCAATGGGAGGGTCGGGAGACCCAGTACTTC.

The rearrangement joins TRBV27 to TRBJ1-1; D may be TRBD1 (5 bases). The germline V gene has CDR1 MNHEY and CDR2 SMNVEV (reference sequence). This CDR3 is 15 amino acids long. Between the trimmed V and J ends, which lost 4 bases and 5 bases, there was a span of 17 bases. The CDR3 nucleotides are TGTGCCAGCAGTTATTTGGGGGGGGACGGTACTGAAGCTTTCTTT. Residues: CASSYLGGDGTEAFF.

The rearrangement joins TRBV15 to TRBJ2-7; D is unresolved. The CDR3 totals 14 residues. Trimming pared 0 bases from V and 5 bases from J, leaving 11 bases between. Germline CDR1 is LNHNV and CDR2 is YYDKDF (reference sequence). The DNA of the CDR3 is TGTGCCACCAGCAGAGATCTGAGTGTAAACGAGCAGTACTTC. Its protein product is CATSRDLSVNEQYF.

This sequence joins TRBV7-7 and TRBJ1-3, with D uncertain. This CDR3 spans 13 amino acids. Germline lookup yields CDR1 SSHAT and CDR2 FNYEAQ (reference sequence). DNA for the CDR3: TGTGCTACCCGGGTTGTCTCTGGAAACACCATATATTTT. Amino acid sequence: CATRVVSGNTIYF. The full variable domain, rest sourced from reference TRBV7-7 and TRBJ1-3, is GAGVSQSPRYKVTKRGQDVTLRCDPISSHATLYWYQQALGQGPEFLTYFNYEAQPDKSGLPSDRFSAERPEGSISTLTIQRTEQRDSAMYRCATRVVSGNTIYFGEGSWLTVV.

The chain has TRBV5-6 and TRBJ2-7; 8 nucleotides align to TRBD1. The CDR3 is 11 residues long. CDR1 SGHDT and CDR2 YYEEEE come from the germline V gene. V lost 3 bases to trimming and J lost 12 bases; unmatched junction nucleotides: 5. The CDR3 DNA reads as TGTGCCAGCAGCTATGGACAGGGAAGGTACTTC. Its protein product is CASSYGQGRYF.

The table lists this clone with a count of one. This sequence joins TRBV4-1 and TRBJ1-1, with D uncertain. The germline V gene has CDR1 MGHRA and CDR2 YSYEKL. Trimming removed 6 bases at V and 1 base at J, with 12 bases between. This CDR3 is 14 amino acids long. Here the CDR3 reads CASSFPLKNTEAFF. The DNA for the CDR3 is TGCGCCAGCAGTTTTCCACTGAAGAACACTGAAGCTTTCTTT.

V is TRBV19 and J is TRBJ2-7, with 7 bases matching TRBD1. The CDR3 length is 14 residues. Germline CDR1 LNHDA, CDR2 SQIVND (reference sequence). V lost 1 base to trimming and J lost 4 bases; unmatched junction nucleotides: 4. The DNA of the CDR3 is TGTGCCAGTAGTATAGCTAACAGGGGATACGAGCAGTACTTC. It is translated as CASSIANRGYEQYF.

This clone has only one observation. The chain couples TRBV4-3 to TRBJ1-4; D might be TRBD1 (6 bases). Trimming removed 2 bases from V and 5 bases from J, with 15 bases in between. Germline V lookup: CDR1 LGHNA, CDR2 YSLEER. The CDR3 sequence is 16 residues long. In DNA, the CDR3 is TGCGCCAGCAGCCAAAATACAGGGCCTGGGAATGAAAAACTGTTTTTT. This encodes CASSQNTGPGNEKLFF.

The rearrangement joins TRBV5-1 to TRBJ2-1; the match to TRBD2 covers 8 bases. Germline assignment: CDR1 SGHRS and CDR2 YFSETQ. V was pared by 0 bases and J by 4 bases, with 3 bases of the junction left unmatched. The CDR3 spans 15 residues. The CDR3 loop reads CASSLGAGGYNEQFF. In nucleotides, the CDR3 is TGCGCCAGCAGCTTGGGGGCGGGAGGTTACAATGAGCAGTTCTTC.

The CDR3: CASSLRQGAIYEQYF. The CDR3 DNA sequence: TGTGCCAGCAGTTTGCGACAGGGGGCTATCTACGAGCAGTACTTC. The rearrangement joins TRBV6-5 to TRBJ2-7; TRBD1 agrees at 10 bases. The CDR3 is 15 amino acids. The ends lost 4 bases at V and 3 bases at J; junction bases unmatched: 6. Germline CDR1 and CDR2: MNHEY and SVGAGI.